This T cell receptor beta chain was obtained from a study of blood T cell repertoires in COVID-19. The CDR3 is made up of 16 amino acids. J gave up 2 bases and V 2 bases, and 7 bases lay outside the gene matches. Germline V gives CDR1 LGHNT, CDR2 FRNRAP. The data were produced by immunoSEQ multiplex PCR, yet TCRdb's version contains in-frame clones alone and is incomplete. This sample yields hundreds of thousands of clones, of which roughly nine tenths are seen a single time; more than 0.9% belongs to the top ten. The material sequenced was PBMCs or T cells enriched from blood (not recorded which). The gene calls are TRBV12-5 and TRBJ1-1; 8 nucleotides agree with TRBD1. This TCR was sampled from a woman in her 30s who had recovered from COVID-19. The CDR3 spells CASGLPLGQGNTEAFF. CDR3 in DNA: TGTGCTAGTGGTTTGCCCCTCGGACAGGGCAACACTGAAGCTTTCTTT. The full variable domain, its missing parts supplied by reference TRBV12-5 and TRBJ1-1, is DARVTQTPRHKVTEMGQEVTMRCQPILGHNTVFWYRQTMMQGLELLAYFRNRAPLDDSGMPKDRFSAEMPDATLATLKIQPSEPRDSAVYFCASGLPLGQGNTEAFFGQGTRLTVV.